This TCR beta chain was sequenced during a study of graft-versus-host responses after intestinal transplantation. About this clone itself: Its antigen remains unidentified.

The CDR3 runs 15 residues. The junction had 5 bases not matched to a gene; V was cut back by 2 bases and J by 3 bases. Germline V gene data show CDR1 as SGDLS and CDR2 as YYNGEE. Here immunoSEQ multiplex PCR was the method, and the copy in TCRdb shows in-frame clones only, minus some. The sample holds some 110,000 clones, around nine tenths seen once. The clonotype comes from a human donor who was the organ donor for an intestinal transplant. Sample: unstimulated CD4+ T cells sorted from spleen or lymph node cells, taken before transplant. This chain links TRBV9 with TRBJ2-1; the match to TRBD2 covers 7 bases. The CDR3 DNA is TGTGCCAGCAGCGTCCGGGACTACCTCTACAATGAGCAGTTCTTC. Its protein is CASSVRDYLYNEQFF.